One and the same sample provided the 8 T cell receptor beta chains below, sequenced in a study of blood T cell repertoires in COVID-19. This table comes from immunoSEQ multiplex PCR, and its TCRdb copy is limited to in-frame clones, with some not included. The sample yields around 81,000 clones, about 89% seen once. Material: peripheral blood. Receptors originate from a woman aged 55-69 years with acute or convalescent COVID-19.

The rearrangement uses TRBV10-3 and TRBJ2-3, with TRBD1 matching over 9 bases. Germline CDR1 is ENHRY and CDR2 is SYGVKD. Unmatched junction bases numbered 10, after V lost 6 bases and J lost 9 bases. The CDR3 is 14 residues long. For the CDR3, the DNA is TGTGCCATCAGGAGGGGGACAGGGAGTGAGACGCAGTATTTT. Its protein product is CAIRRGTGSETQYF.

The chain recombines TRBV11-1 with TRBJ2-7, with a weak D call TRBD2 (6 bases). The CDR3 extends over 14 amino acids. Per the germline V gene, CDR1 is SGHAT and CDR2 is FQDESV (reference sequence). The V and J ends lost 5 bases and 3 bases respectively, with 14 bases between them. Here the CDR3 DNA reads TGTGCCAGCAGCCTTAGCGGAATCCTCTACGAGCAGTACTTC. This translates into CASSLSGILYEQYF.

The chain has TRBV7-7 and TRBJ2-5; tentatively, D is TRBD1 (6 bases). Germline V gene sequence: CDR1 SSHAT, CDR2 FNYEAQ (reference sequence). Trimming removed 3 bases from V and 5 bases from J, with 16 bases in between. This CDR3 comprises 15 residues. CDR3 protein: CASSFSPQGDETQYF. The CDR3 DNA reads TGTGCCAGCAGCTTTAGCCCACAGGGAGATGAGACCCAGTACTTC.

This rearrangement joins TRBV5-1 to TRBJ1-2; TRBD1 matches 9 bases. In germline, CDR1 is SGHRS, CDR2 YFSETQ. This CDR3 region has 16 residues. J lost 4 bases, V lost 4 bases, and 11 bases had no gene match. CDR3 coding DNA: TGCGCCAGCAGCCTAGAAGCCGGGACAGGGACCTATGGCTACACCTTC. It is translated as CASSLEAGTGTYGYTF.

To note about this clone: The identical CDR3 is also encoded by other nucleotide sequences in the sample. V and J are TRBV7-2 and TRBJ1-5; 7 bases map to TRBD1. Losses at the gene ends were 6 bases for V and 5 bases for J; bases not matched to a gene: 4. Germline assignment: CDR1 SGHTA and CDR2 FQGNSA. CDR3 length: 13 residues. The CDR3 DNA is TGTGCCAGCAGTTCCCAGGGGGATCAGCCCCAGCATTTT. Its translation: CASSSQGDQPQHF.

The chain has TRBV4-2 and TRBJ2-1; TRBD1 aligns across 9 bases. Germline V gene sequence: CDR1 LGHNA, CDR2 YNFKEQ. The CDR3 loop spans 15 amino acids. With 5 bases clipped from V and 7 bases from J, the junction kept 9 bases outside the gene matches. CDR3 sequence: CASSSPGQGTNEQFF. In nucleotides, the CDR3 is TGTGCCAGCAGCTCCCCGGGACAGGGTACGAATGAGCAGTTCTTC.

The chain joins TRBV28 to TRBJ1-2; maybe TRBD1 (6 bases). Trimming took 1 base from V and 6 from J, leaving 9 bases between them. Germline CDR1 is MDHEN and CDR2 is SYDVKM. The length of the CDR3 is 13 residues. In DNA form, the CDR3 reads TGTGCCAGCAGTTTATCAGGGGTGGATGGCTACACCTTC. It specifies CASSLSGVDGYTF.

The CDR3 nucleotides are TGTGCCAGTAGCAGGGATTCTAACTATGGCTACACCTTC. This gives the protein CASSRDSNYGYTF. The J gene is TRBJ1-2, the V gene TRBV19; D perhaps matches TRBD1 (5 bases). The CDR3 has 13 residues. From germline, CDR1 is LNHDA and CDR2 SQIVND (reference sequence). The ends were cut back, 6 bases at V and 0 bases at J, with 8 bases in the middle.